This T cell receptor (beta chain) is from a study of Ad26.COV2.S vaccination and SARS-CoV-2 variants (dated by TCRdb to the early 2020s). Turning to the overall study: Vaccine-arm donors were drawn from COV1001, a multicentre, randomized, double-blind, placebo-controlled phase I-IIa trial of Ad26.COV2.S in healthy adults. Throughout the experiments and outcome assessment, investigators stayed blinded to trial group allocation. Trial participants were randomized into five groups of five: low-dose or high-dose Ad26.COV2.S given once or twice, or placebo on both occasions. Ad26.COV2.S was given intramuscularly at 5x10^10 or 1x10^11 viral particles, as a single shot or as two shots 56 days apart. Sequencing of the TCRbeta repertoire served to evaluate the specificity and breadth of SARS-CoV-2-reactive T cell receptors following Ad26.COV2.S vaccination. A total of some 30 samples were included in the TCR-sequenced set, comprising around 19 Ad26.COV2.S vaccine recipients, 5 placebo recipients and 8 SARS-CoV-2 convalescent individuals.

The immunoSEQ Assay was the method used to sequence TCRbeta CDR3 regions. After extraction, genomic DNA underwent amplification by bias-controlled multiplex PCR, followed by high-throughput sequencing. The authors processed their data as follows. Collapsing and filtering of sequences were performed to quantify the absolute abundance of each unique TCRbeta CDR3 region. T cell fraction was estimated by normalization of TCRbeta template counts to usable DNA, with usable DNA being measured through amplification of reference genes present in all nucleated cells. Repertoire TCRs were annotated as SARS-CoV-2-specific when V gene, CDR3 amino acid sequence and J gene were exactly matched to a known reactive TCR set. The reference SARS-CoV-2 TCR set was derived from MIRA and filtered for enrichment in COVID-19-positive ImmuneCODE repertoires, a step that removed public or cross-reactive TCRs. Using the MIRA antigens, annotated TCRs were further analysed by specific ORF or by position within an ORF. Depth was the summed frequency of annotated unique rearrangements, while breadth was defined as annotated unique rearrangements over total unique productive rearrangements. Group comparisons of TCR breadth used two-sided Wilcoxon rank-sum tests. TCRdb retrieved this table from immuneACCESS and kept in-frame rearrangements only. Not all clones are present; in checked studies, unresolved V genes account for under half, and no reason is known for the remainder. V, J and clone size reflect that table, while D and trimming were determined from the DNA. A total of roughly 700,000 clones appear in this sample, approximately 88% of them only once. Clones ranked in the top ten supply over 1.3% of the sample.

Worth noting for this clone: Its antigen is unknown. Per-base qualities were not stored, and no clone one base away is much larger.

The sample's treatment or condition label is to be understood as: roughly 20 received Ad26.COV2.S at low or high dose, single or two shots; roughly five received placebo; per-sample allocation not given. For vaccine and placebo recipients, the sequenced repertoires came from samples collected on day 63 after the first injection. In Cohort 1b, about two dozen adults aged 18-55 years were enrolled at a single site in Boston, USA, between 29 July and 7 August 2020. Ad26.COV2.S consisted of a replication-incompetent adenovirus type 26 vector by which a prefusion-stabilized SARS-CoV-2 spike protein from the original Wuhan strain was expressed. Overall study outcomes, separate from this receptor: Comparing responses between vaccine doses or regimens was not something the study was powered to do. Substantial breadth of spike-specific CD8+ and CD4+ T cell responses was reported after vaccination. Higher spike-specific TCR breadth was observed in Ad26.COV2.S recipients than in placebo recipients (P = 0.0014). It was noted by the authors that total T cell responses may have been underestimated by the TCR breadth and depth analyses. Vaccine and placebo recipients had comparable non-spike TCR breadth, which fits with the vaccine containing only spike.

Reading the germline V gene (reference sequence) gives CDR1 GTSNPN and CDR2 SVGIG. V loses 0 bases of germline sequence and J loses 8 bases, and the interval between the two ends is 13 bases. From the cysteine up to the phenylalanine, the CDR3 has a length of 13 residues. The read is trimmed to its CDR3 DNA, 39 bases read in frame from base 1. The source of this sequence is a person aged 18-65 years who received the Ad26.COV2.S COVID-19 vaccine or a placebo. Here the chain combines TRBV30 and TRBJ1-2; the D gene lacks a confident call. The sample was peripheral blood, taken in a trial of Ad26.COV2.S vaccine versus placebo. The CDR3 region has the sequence CAWSVRPMEGYTF. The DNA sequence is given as TGTGCCTGGAGTGTAAGGCCGATGGAGGGCTACACCTTC.